This TCR beta chain is drawn from a study of control samples from healthy donors and cancer patients. Measured with immunoSEQ multiplex PCR; TCRdb has only the in-frame clones, and not every one. The profile shows about 250,000 clones, roughly 80% of them singletons. CDR3 length equals 14 residues. V shed 4 bases and J 8 bases; nucleotides not matched to a gene: 6. Germline CDR1 reads MDHEN; CDR2 reads SYDVKM. The sequence came from a woman aged 60-75 years with lung cancer. Sequencing input: PBMCs. The V gene is TRBV28, the J gene TRBJ1-4, with 8 bases lining up with TRBD1. CDR3: CASSSGQGREKLFF. The CDR3 DNA follows: TGTGCCAGCAGTTCCGGACAGGGACGGGAAAAACTGTTTTTT. Variable domain in full (rest from reference TRBV28 and TRBJ1-4): DVKVTQSSRYLVKRTGEKVFLECVQDMDHENMFWYRQDPGLGLRLIYFSYDVKMKEKGDIPEGYSVSREKKERFSLILESASTNQTSMYLCASSSGQGREKLFFGSGTQLSVL.